A selection of T cell receptor beta chains follows, all from one sample in a study of blood T cell repertoires in COVID-19. Measured with immunoSEQ multiplex PCR; TCRdb has only the in-frame clones, and not every one. The sample holds around 160,000 clones, approximately 80% seen once. Material for sequencing was peripheral blood. Every receptor here comes from a man between 60 and 70 years old with active or convalescent COVID-19. Both conserved end residues are part of each CDR3. Fields, in order: J gene, V gene, D gene, clone size, CDR3 DNA, CDR3 protein. A D gene is named only where the DNA matches it firmly. The size of a clone is reported for some rows only, either as once, few or many, or as a class for expanded clones.

j_gene: TRBJ2-1
v_gene: TRBV4-2
d_gene: -
abundance: once
CDR3nt: TGTGCCAGCAGCCAAATCCTCAGCGTCTCCTACAATGAGCAGTTCTTC
CDR3aa: CASSQILSVSYNEQFF

j_gene: TRBJ1-1
v_gene: TRBV6-1
d_gene: -
abundance: -
CDR3nt: TGTGCCAGCAGTGAAGCTATCGGTGAAGCTTTCTTT
CDR3aa: CASSEAIGEAFF

j_gene: TRBJ1-4
v_gene: TRBV6-5
d_gene: TRBD1
abundance: -
CDR3nt: TGTGCCAGCAGATGGGACAGGGCGACTAATGAAAAACTGTTTTTT
CDR3aa: CASRWDRATNEKLFF

j_gene: TRBJ2-7
v_gene: TRBV3-1/TRBV3-2
d_gene: TRBD2
abundance: -
CDR3nt: TGTGCCAGCAGCCCCTTGGGACTAGCGGGAGTATACGAGCAGTACTTC
CDR3aa: CASSPLGLAGVYEQYF

j_gene: TRBJ1-2
v_gene: TRBV18
d_gene: -
abundance: -
CDR3nt: TGTGCCAGCTCATCGTTTGAGGCGTATGGCTACACCTTC
CDR3aa: CASSSFEAYGYTF

j_gene: TRBJ1-6
v_gene: TRBV5-1
d_gene: -
abundance: -
CDR3nt: TGCGCCAGCAGCCCGCCCGAAAGAGGGACCCTCCACTTT
CDR3aa: CASSPPERGTLHF

j_gene: TRBJ2-7
v_gene: TRBV6-5
d_gene: TRBD2
abundance: -
CDR3nt: TGTGCCAGCAGTTGGGGCAGCGGCGGGAGCGCCTACGAGCAGTACTTC
CDR3aa: CASSWGSGGSAYEQYF

j_gene: TRBJ1-1
v_gene: TRBV19
d_gene: -
abundance: -
CDR3nt: TGTGCCAGTAGTACCACAGGGAGCCCTGAAGCTTTCTTT
CDR3aa: CASSTTGSPEAFF

j_gene: TRBJ1-3
v_gene: TRBV7-9
d_gene: -
abundance: -
CDR3nt: TGTGCCAGCAGCCGGACGGCCCGGGGAGGAAACACCATATATTTT
CDR3aa: CASSRTARGGNTIYF

j_gene: TRBJ2-7
v_gene: TRBV11-2
d_gene: TRBD1
abundance: -
CDR3nt: TGTGCCAGCAGTAAATACGGGACAGGGATTTACGAGCAGTACTTC
CDR3aa: CASSKYGTGIYEQYF

j_gene: TRBJ2-5
v_gene: TRBV5-1
d_gene: TRBD1
abundance: -
CDR3nt: TGCGCCAGCAGCTTGGAGGCAGGGGGCCACCAAGAGACCCAGTACTTC
CDR3aa: CASSLEAGGHQETQYF

j_gene: TRBJ2-7
v_gene: TRBV14
d_gene: -
abundance: many
CDR3nt: TGTGCCAGCAGCCAAGAATTTGGTCGAGCGGGGCAGTACTTC
CDR3aa: CASSQEFGRAGQYF

j_gene: TRBJ2-7
v_gene: TRBV27
d_gene: -
abundance: -
CDR3nt: TGTGCCAGCAGCCGAGAGCGCGGGGAGCAGTACTTC
CDR3aa: CASSRERGEQYF